A selection of T cell receptor beta chains follows, all from one sample in a study of CD8+CD57+ T cells in acquired aplastic anemia. TCRdb itself ran the reads through MiXCR, one entry per CDR3 protein. This sample has roughly 130,000 distinct CDR3 sequences, with 48% found just once. The specimen sequenced was sorted CD4+, CD8+, or CD8+CD57+ T cells (not recorded which) from PBMCs. These receptors were obtained from a human donor in good health, serving as a control. Each CDR3 is given with its conserved first and last residue. The D gene is left open where the match is weak. Rows may omit the clone size; those that give it use once, few, many or a size class.

size	D	length	V	J	CDR3	DNA
many	NA	13	TRBV6-1	TRBJ1-1	CASRASMNTEAFF	TGTGCCAGCAGGGCCAGCATGAACACTGAAGCTTTCTTT
NA	NA	15	TRBV19	TRBJ1-5	CASSTGQGRHQPQHF	TGTGCCAGTAGTACGGGGCAGGGACGGCATCAGCCCCAGCATTTT
many	NA	12	TRBV29-1	TRBJ2-1	CSAAFGEVEQFF	TGCAGCGCCGCCTTTGGCGAGGTTGAGCAGTTCTTC
NA	TRBD2	15	TRBV24-1	TRBJ2-3	CATRATSGGGDTQYF	TGTGCCACCAGAGCGACTAGCGGGGGGGGAGATACGCAGTATTTT
NA	NA	12	TRBV20-1	TRBJ1-2	CSANREDYGYTF	TGCAGTGCTAACAGGGAGGACTATGGCTACACCTTC
NA	NA	13	TRBV15	TRBJ2-1	CATSRELDNEQFF	TGTGCCACCAGCAGAGAACTAGACAATGAGCAGTTCTTC
many	TRBD1	14	TRBV20-1	TRBJ2-7	CSARDTGAFYEQYF	TGCAGTGCTCGAGATACAGGGGCTTTCTACGAGCAGTACTTC
NA	NA	13	TRBV10-3	TRBJ2-7	CATRDGNSYEQYF	TGTGCCACCAGGGACGGAAACTCCTACGAGCAGTACTTC
NA	NA	12	TRBV20-1	TRBJ1-2	CSPQGHLGGYTF	TGCAGCCCCCAGGGACACCTCGGTGGCTACACCTTC
NA	NA	16	TRBV18	TRBJ1-4	CASSPGRSSTNEKLFF	TGTGCCAGCTCACCAGGGCGATCTTCAACTAATGAAAAACTGTTTTTT
many	TRBD2	16	TRBV4-1	TRBJ2-3	CASSRTSGGAMDTQYF	TGCGCCAGCAGCCGAACTAGCGGGGGGGCCATGGATACGCAGTATTTT
NA	TRBD1	18	TRBV11-1	TRBJ2-5	CASSLAPIRRDRGETQYF	TGTGCCAGCAGCTTAGCACCAATTAGAAGGGACAGGGGGGAGACCCAGTACTTC
many	NA	12	TRBV5-6	TRBJ1-6	CASSPYNSPLHF	TGTGCCAGCAGCCCATATAATTCACCCCTCCACTTT
many	NA	15	TRBV6-5	TRBJ1-5	CASSYLAASNQPQHF	TGTGCCAGCAGTTACTTGGCAGCCAGCAATCAGCCCCAGCATTTT
many	NA	15	TRBV4-1	TRBJ1-1	CASSQTRAGNTEAFF	TGCGCCAGCAGCCAGACGAGGGCAGGGAACACTGAAGCTTTCTTT
NA	NA	11	TRBV20-1	TRBJ2-5	CSAGFYPAQYF	TGCAGTGCCGGATTTTACCCCGCCCAGTACTTC
once	NA	13	TRBV19	TRBJ1-2	CASTLVPRGGYTF	TGTGCCAGTACCCTTGTACCGCGCGGAGGCTACACCTTC
NA	TRBD1	13	TRBV9	TRBJ1-2	CASSDRDSYGYTF	TGTGCCAGCAGCGACCGGGACAGCTATGGCTACACCTTC
NA	TRBD2	17	TRBV24-1	TRBJ2-2	CATSDLGTSGEAGELFF	TGTGCCACCAGTGATTTAGGGACTAGCGGGGAAGCCGGGGAGCTGTTTTTT
few	TRBD2	17	TRBV4-3	TRBJ2-1	CASSQDLVRGGRDEQFF	TGCGCCAGCAGCCAAGATCTCGTCCGGGGGGGCCGGGATGAGCAGTTCTTC
many	NA	13	TRBV9	TRBJ2-7	CASSVGRADEQYF	TGTGCCAGCAGCGTTGGCAGGGCCGACGAGCAGTACTTC
NA	TRBD1	15	TRBV24-1	TRBJ2-1	CATSDPATGDNEQFF	TGTGCCACTAGTGATCCCGCGACAGGGGACAATGAGCAGTTCTTC
many	TRBD2	13	TRBV30	TRBJ2-3	CAWRRGGGDTQYF	TGTGCCTGGAGACGGGGGGGAGGAGATACGCAGTATTTT
NA	TRBD2	19	TRBV2	TRBJ2-7	CASSDGPYTTSGGRDEQYF	TGTGCCAGCAGTGACGGCCCATACACGACTAGCGGGGGCCGGGACGAGCAGTACTTC
many	TRBD1	13	TRBV28	TRBJ1-2	CASRTGGMIGYTF	TGTGCCAGCCGGACAGGGGGAATGATCGGCTACACCTTC
many	NA	12	TRBV6-6	TRBJ1-1	CASSRGGSEAFF	TGTGCCAGCAGTAGGGGGGGGAGTGAAGCTTTCTTT
many	NA	14	TRBV5-1	TRBJ2-1	CASSSLAGGQEQFF	TGCGCCAGCAGTTCTCTGGCGGGGGGACAGGAGCAGTTCTTC
many	NA	15	TRBV10-3	TRBJ1-5	CAISRGRDSNQPQHF	TGTGCCATCAGCCGGGGCAGGGATAGCAATCAGCCCCAGCATTTT
few	NA	14	TRBV24-1	TRBJ1-2	CATSDTTTNYGYTF	TGTGCCACCAGTGATACGACTACTAACTATGGCTACACCTTC
many	TRBD1	14	TRBV5-6	TRBJ2-7	CASSFGGQGYEQYF	TGTGCCAGCAGTTTTGGCGGACAGGGCTACGAGCAGTACTTC
NA	TRBD2	15	TRBV20-1	TRBJ2-7	CSARRTSGGIYEQYF	TGCAGTGCTAGACGTACTAGCGGGGGGATCTACGAGCAGTACTTC
many	TRBD1	15	TRBV5-1	TRBJ1-3	CASSPKTGGGNTIYF	TGCGCCAGCAGCCCAAAGACAGGGGGCGGGAACACCATATATTTT
many	NA	15	TRBV5-5	TRBJ1-2	CASSFRQVAAYGYTF	TGTGCCAGCAGCTTCCGACAGGTAGCCGCCTATGGCTACACCTTC
NA	NA	14	TRBV13	TRBJ1-2	CASSLLEGRYGCTF	TGTGCCAGCAGCTTGCTTGAGGGCCGCTATGGCTGCACCTTC
NA	NA	11	TRBV5-4	TRBJ1-2	CASSLGRLYTF	TGTGCCAGCAGCTTGGGCAGGCTCTACACCTTC
many	NA	13	TRBV4-3	TRBJ2-5	CASSQTYRETQYF	TGCGCCAGCAGCCAAACGTACAGGGAGACCCAGTACTTC
NA	TRBD1	12	TRBV29-1	TRBJ1-2	CSVDRGPGEALF	TGCAGCGTTGACAGGGGGCCCGGCGAAGCCTTATTC
many	NA	14	TRBV7-8	TRBJ2-7	CASSFQGRTYEQYF	TGTGCCAGCAGCTTCCAGGGACGGACCTACGAGCAGTACTTC
NA	NA	16	TRBV14	TRBJ2-6	CASSLDGASGANVLTF	TGTGCCAGCAGCTTGGACGGGGCCTCTGGGGCCAACGTCCTGACTTTC
NA	TRBD2	13	TRBV29-1	TRBJ2-1	CSVTLAGGVEQFF	TGCAGCGTTACCCTAGCGGGGGGTGTAGAGCAGTTCTTC
NA	TRBD2	15	TRBV24-1	TRBJ2-7	CATSDRTSGDHEQYF	TGTGCCACCAGTGATCGGACTAGCGGGGACCACGAGCAGTACTTC
few	NA	15	TRBV10-3	TRBJ1-6	CAISQGSPHNSPLHF	TGTGCCATCAGTCAAGGGTCCCCTCATAATTCACCCCTCCACTTT